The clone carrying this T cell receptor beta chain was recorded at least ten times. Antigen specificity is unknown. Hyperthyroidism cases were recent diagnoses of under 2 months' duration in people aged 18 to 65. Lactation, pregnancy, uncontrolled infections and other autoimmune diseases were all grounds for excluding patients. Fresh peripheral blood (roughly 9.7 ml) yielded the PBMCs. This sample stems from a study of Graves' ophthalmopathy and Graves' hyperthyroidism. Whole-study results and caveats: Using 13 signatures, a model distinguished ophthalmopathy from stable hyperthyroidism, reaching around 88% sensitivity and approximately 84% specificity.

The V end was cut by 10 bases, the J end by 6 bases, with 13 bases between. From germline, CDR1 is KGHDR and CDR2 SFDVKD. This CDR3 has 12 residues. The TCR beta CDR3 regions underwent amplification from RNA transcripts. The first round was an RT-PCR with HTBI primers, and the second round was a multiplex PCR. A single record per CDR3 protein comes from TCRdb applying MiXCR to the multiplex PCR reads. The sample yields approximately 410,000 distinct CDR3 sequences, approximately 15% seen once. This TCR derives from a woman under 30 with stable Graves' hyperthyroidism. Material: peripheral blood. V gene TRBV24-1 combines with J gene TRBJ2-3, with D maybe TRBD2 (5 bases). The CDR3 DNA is TGTGCCACATCACTAGGAAGGGATACGCAGTATTTT. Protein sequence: CATSLGRDTQYF.